A selection of T cell receptor beta chains follows, all from one sample in a study of blood T cell repertoires in COVID-19. Data came from immunoSEQ multiplex PCR; TCRdb stores just in-frame clones and leaves some out. The data contain 150,000 or so clones, around 84% of them singletons. The sequencing sample was made of peripheral blood. The source is a woman between 45 and 60 years old in a cohort sampled during active or convalescent COVID-19. CDR3s include the opening cysteine and the closing phenylalanine or tryptophan. A D gene is named only where the DNA matches it firmly. Not every row has a clone size; where given, it reads once, few, many or a size class.

V	J	D	size	CDR3	DNA
TRBV19	TRBJ2-1	TRBD2	NA	CASSGGTSGASSYNEQFF	TGTGCCAGTAGTGGAGGGACTAGCGGGGCAAGCTCCTACAATGAGCAGTTCTTC
TRBV19	TRBJ1-1	NA	NA	CARPEQGNTEAFF	TGTGCCAGACCCGAACAGGGGAACACTGAAGCTTTCTTT
TRBV20-1	TRBJ1-2	TRBD1	NA	CSASPQGQLKTNYGYTF	TGCAGTGCTAGTCCGCAGGGACAGCTAAAAACTAACTATGGCTACACCTTC
TRBV10-3	TRBJ2-1	NA	NA	CAISESGASEQFF	TGTGCCATCAGTGAGTCCGGAGCATCCGAGCAGTTCTTC
TRBV18	TRBJ2-1	NA	NA	CASSKTGNEQFF	TGTGCCAGCTCAAAAACAGGGAATGAGCAGTTCTTC
TRBV10-2	TRBJ1-2	TRBD1	few	CASGPQTGDGGYTF	TGCGCCAGCGGACCTCAGACAGGGGATGGTGGCTACACCTTC
TRBV27	TRBJ1-1	NA	NA	CASPSGTREWRTEAFF	TGTGCCAGCCCCTCCGGGACCCGGGAGTGGCGCACTGAAGCTTTCTTT
TRBV3-1/TRBV3-2	TRBJ1-3	NA	once	CASSVSGFAGNTIYF	TGTGCCAGCAGCGTAAGTGGCTTTGCTGGAAACACCATATATTTT
TRBV7-3	TRBJ2-3	NA	NA	CASSLGAGAADTQYF	TGTGCCAGCAGCTTAGGGGCGGGGGCCGCAGATACGCAGTATTTT
TRBV4-3	TRBJ2-2	NA	NA	CASSQEPTGIATGELFF	TGCGCCAGCAGCCAAGAACCCACAGGAATCGCCACCGGGGAGCTGTTTTTT
TRBV6-5	TRBJ1-1	TRBD1	NA	CATTPGQGWAEAFF	TGTGCCACCACTCCGGGACAGGGGTGGGCTGAAGCTTTCTTT
TRBV7-9	TRBJ2-3	TRBD2	NA	CASRRESGGIDTQYF	TGTGCCAGCAGGAGAGAAAGCGGGGGAATAGATACGCAGTATTTT
TRBV30	TRBJ2-5	NA	many	CAWSSQGQETQYF	TGTGCCTGGAGTTCACAGGGACAAGAGACCCAGTACTTC
TRBV7-6	TRBJ1-3	NA	NA	CASSPGQSSSGNTIYF	TGTGCCAGCAGCCCTGGACAGTCAAGCTCTGGAAACACCATATATTTT
TRBV4-1	TRBJ2-2	NA	once	CASSQEARGGELFF	TGCGCCAGCAGCCAAGAGGCTAGGGGGGGGGAGCTGTTTTTT
TRBV5-1	TRBJ2-3	TRBD2	NA	CASRTSGGARADTQYF	TGCGCCAGCCGGACGAGCGGGGGGGCACGGGCAGATACGCAGTATTTT
TRBV6-5	TRBJ1-5	TRBD1	NA	CASSQQGGDQPQHF	TGTGCCAGCAGTCAACAGGGGGGGGATCAGCCCCAGCATTTT
TRBV5-1	TRBJ1-3	NA	NA	CASSLEGGSGNTIYF	TGCGCCAGCAGCTTGGAAGGGGGCTCTGGAAACACCATATATTTT